This note documents a single TCR delta chain sequence. Its antigen remains unidentified. No base quality information exists; no much larger clone differs at one position. RNA extraction was performed with the RNeasy mini kit, and reverse transcription was done with Superscript III. To generate the CDR3 amplicons, a multiplex PCR was run using pooled V-gene forward primers together with a constant-region reverse primer that carried Illumina adaptor overhangs. After gel purification, the amplicons were indexed with Nextera index primers during approximately 8 additional PCR cycles and then purified using AMPure XP beads. Sequencing of libraries was performed on an Illumina MiSeq using paired-end 250 bp reads, dual indexing and a roughly 20% PhiX spike-in. Processing in the source paper ran as follows. FastQC was used to check read quality, and ea-utils fastq-join was used to merge TRG read pairs. IMGT/HighV-QUEST was used to annotate sequences, retaining only productive sequences with an unambiguous V-gene assignment, and each clonotype was defined by an identical CDR3 sequence. For downstream analysis, VDJtools 1.1.1, tcR 2.2.3, Treemap and vegan Shannon diversity in R 3.4.4 were used. TCRdb reran clone calling on the public reads with CATT; rows sharing one DNA sequence were then combined. TCRdb's processing, not the authors', yielded these V and J calls. Within this sample are 50,000 to 60,000 delta-chain clones, with roughly 16% of them counted one time only. Around 0.37% of the sample belongs to the ten largest clones.

Thymic samples were depleted of alphabeta T cells, then CD3+ TCRVdelta1+ TCRVdelta2- thymocytes were FACS-sorted. The purity of the sorted Vdelta1+ thymocytes was between roughly 97% and 99.6%. The thymic specimens were obtained from roughly eight paediatric patients, aged 5 days to 15 months, who were having corrective cardiac surgery. The thymic tissue was dispersed, and mononuclear cells were isolated using a Histopaque-1077 density gradient. For staining, the antibodies used were anti-TCRVdelta1 clone TS8.2, anti-TCRVdelta2 clone B6, anti-CD3 clone HIT3a and anti-TCRalphabeta clone IP26. The sample is drawn from a study of Vδ1+ human thymocytes (dated by TCRdb to 2016 to 2019). Regarding the complete study: As a data resource, the study described the mRNA-level TRG and TRD CDR3 repertoires of highly purified Vdelta1+ thymocytes obtained from young children. The multiplex-based CDR3 amplicon strategy had previously been validated against 5'RACE-based CDR3 amplicon generation methods.

CDR1 TSWWSYY and CDR2 QGS are derived from the germline V gene. The CDR3 runs 17 amino acids, cysteine and phenylalanine included. Of all the DNA, just the CDR3 is kept, 51 bases in frame from base 1. Trimming at the junction amounts to 3 bases on V and 0 bases on J, and the germline ends lie 17 bases apart. Summary of the overall study and its limitations: Despite high sort purity, about a fifth of thymic TRD sequences were Vdelta2 (and few Vdelta3), unlike peripheral blood Vdelta1+ controls. The thymic TRG and TRD repertoires appeared highly polyclonal, with Gaussian CDR3 length distributions, in contrast to the oligoclonal repertoires of peripheral blood. Because no clustering by age or sex was seen, donors were not stratified by age or sex in the analyses. Many TRG clonotypes were shared between donors (up to roughly 7x10^3), whereas TRD repertoires were essentially private (max about 120 shared). Because unexpected Vdelta2 sequences could lead to misinterpretation of bulk repertoire data, the authors recommended using highly purified populations and validating at the single-cell level.

Sequenced: Vdelta1+ gamma-delta thymocytes from the thymus. Read against the paper, the sample's cell subset or site label means: FACS-sorted CD3+ TCRalphabeta- TCRVdelta1+ TCRVdelta2- thymocytes. The clonotype comes from a girl less than two years old who had congenital heart surgery. The rearrangement combines TRDV1 with TRDJ1; 6 matching bases give a weak D call of TRDD3. Here is the DNA: TGTGCTCTTGGGGACCGGGGGACCCTTATAAACACCGATAAACTCATCTTT. This translates into CALGDRGTLINTDKLIF.